This is a list of T cell receptor beta chains from one sample in a study of shared clonotypes between healthy human individuals. Profiling relied on immunoSEQ multiplex PCR, and the TCRdb table lists in-frame clones only, not all of them. The data hold about 1.5 million clones, with 95% to 97% observed a single time. The sequenced material came from naive CD4+ T cells sorted from blood. The receptors were sampled from a man in his thirties or forties in good health. Both conserved end residues are part of each CDR3. Each record gives: clone size, J gene, V gene, D gene, CDR3 protein, CDR3 DNA. The D gene is left open where the match is weak. Clone size is shown for a subset of rows, as once, few, many or a class of expanded clone.

once | TRBJ2-7 | TRBV18 | TRBD1 | CASSPTNRGHEQYF | TGTGCCAGCTCACCAACCAACAGGGGTCACGAGCAGTACTTC
- | TRBJ1-5 | TRBV6-1 | TRBD1 | CASRPDRGRNQPQHF | TGTGCCAGCAGGCCCGACAGGGGACGCAATCAGCCCCAGCATTTT
- | TRBJ2-7 | TRBV7-2 | TRBD2 | CASSSEGLAGVEQYF | TGTGCCAGCAGCTCAGAAGGACTAGCGGGGGTAGAGCAGTACTTC
- | TRBJ2-7 | TRBV7-8 | - | CASSWRDSSYEQYF | TGTGCCAGCAGCTGGAGGGACAGCTCCTACGAGCAGTACTTC
- | TRBJ2-5 | TRBV12-5 | TRBD1 | CASGLGTGPLEETQYF | TGTGCTAGTGGACTAGGGACAGGGCCCTTGGAAGAGACCCAGTACTTC
- | TRBJ2-7 | TRBV7-2 | - | CASSASSAPSSYEQYF | TGTGCCAGCAGCGCCTCTAGCGCACCTAGCTCCTACGAGCAGTACTTC
- | TRBJ2-2 | TRBV5-4 | - | CASSLFKTNGELFF | TGTGCCAGCAGCTTGTTTAAAACCAACGGGGAGCTGTTTTTT
- | TRBJ2-3 | TRBV5-1 | - | CASSLVPTDTQYF | TGCGCCAGCAGCTTGGTCCCGACAGATACGCAGTATTTT
- | TRBJ2-3 | TRBV14 | TRBD2 | CASSSPGTSGSDTQYF | TGTGCCAGCAGTTCACCAGGGACTAGCGGATCAGATACGCAGTATTTT
- | TRBJ2-2 | TRBV11-2 | - | CASSLVPSSGELFF | TGTGCCAGCAGCTTAGTCCCTAGCTCCGGGGAGCTGTTTTTT
- | TRBJ2-3 | TRBV5-6 | - | CASSFRVATDTQYF | TGTGCCAGCAGTTTTAGAGTCGCCACAGATACGCAGTATTTT
once | TRBJ2-7 | TRBV4-1 | TRBD2 | CASSHHSGRSNYEQYF | TGCGCCAGCAGCCACCACAGCGGGAGATCTAATTACGAGCAGTACTTC
- | TRBJ2-7 | TRBV27 | - | CASSGWGGRSYEQYF | TGTGCCAGCAGTGGCTGGGGGGGCAGATCCTACGAGCAGTACTTC